These T cell receptor beta chains were read from a single sample in a study of blood T cell repertoires in COVID-19. Sequencing used immunoSEQ multiplex PCR; TCRdb keeps in-frame clones, though not all of them. The profile covers 200,000 to 300,000 clones, with 65% to 90% appearing a single time and 2% to 2.5% taken by the ten largest. Sequenced material: peripheral blood. The receptors were gathered from a man aged 35 to 55 who had recovered from COVID-19. CDR3s include the opening cysteine and the closing phenylalanine or tryptophan. The D gene is left open where the match is weak. Clone size, where shown, is once, few, many, or a class for clones that have expanded.

J,V,D,size,DNA,CDR3
TRBJ2-1,TRBV11-3,NA,few,TGTGCCAGCAGCTCTGAGAATGAGCAGTTCTTC,CASSSENEQFF
TRBJ1-4,TRBV5-1,NA,NA,TGCGCCAGCAGCCCCGGGACAATGGCAACTAATGAAAAACTGTTTTTT,CASSPGTMATNEKLFF
TRBJ1-4,TRBV2,TRBD1,few,TGTGCCAGCAACCGGGACAGGGGGTTCGATAATGAAAAACTGTTTTTT,CASNRDRGFDNEKLFF
TRBJ2-2,TRBV9,TRBD2,NA,TGTGCCAGCAGCCCCGGACTAGCCCCTTCCTCCGGGGAGCTGTTTTTT,CASSPGLAPSSGELFF
TRBJ2-1,TRBV9,NA,NA,TGTGCCAGCACCGGTGGAGGACCCCGGGGTGAGCAGTTCTTC,CASTGGGPRGEQFF
TRBJ1-1,TRBV5-1,TRBD1,few,TGCGCCAGCAGCCAGACAGGGGGCTGGAACACTGAAGCTTTCTTT,CASSQTGGWNTEAFF
TRBJ1-6,TRBV5-6,NA,once,TGTGCCAGCAGCTTGTCCTCCTCACCCCTCCACTTT,CASSLSSSPLHF
TRBJ1-6,TRBV7-2,TRBD1,few,TGTGCCAGCAGCTTCGGACAGGGAGGTTCACCCCTCCACTTT,CASSFGQGGSPLHF
TRBJ2-7,TRBV18,TRBD2,once,TGTGCCAGCTCAGCAAAAACTAGCGTTGAGCAGTACTTC,CASSAKTSVEQYF
TRBJ1-1,TRBV15,NA,few,TGTGCCACCAGCAGAGCAGTTGTCAGGGGATTAGACACTGAAGCTTTCTTT,CATSRAVVRGLDTEAFF
TRBJ2-7,TRBV7-2,TRBD2,NA,TGTGCCAGCAGCTTATCCGGGACTAGCGGGAGGGCCTTACCCTACGAGCAGTACTTC,CASSLSGTSGRALPYEQYF
TRBJ1-2,TRBV6-5,NA,NA,TGTGCCACAAAACTCGGGGGTACTAACTATGGCTACACCTTC,CATKLGGTNYGYTF